A selection of T cell receptor beta chains follows, all from one sample in a study of cytomegalovirus exposure and HLA in healthy donors. Method: immunoSEQ multiplex PCR; TCRdb's copy keeps in-frame clones and lacks some. Of around 97,000 clones listed, roughly a tenth are singletons. The sequenced sample consisted of PBMCs. The source of these receptors is a man aged 45-60 years in good health and CMV-seropositive. Both conserved end residues are part of each CDR3. Each record gives: D gene, J gene, clone size, V gene, CDR3 protein, CDR3 DNA. A D gene is named only where the DNA matches it firmly. For some rows the clone size is stated as once, few or many, or as a class when expanded; others skip it.

d_gene: TRBD1; j_gene: TRBJ2-7; abundance: few; v_gene: TRBV25-1; CDR3aa: CASGLTGTIYEQYF; CDR3nt: TGTGCCAGCGGCTTGACAGGGACGATCTACGAGCAGTACTTC
d_gene: .; j_gene: TRBJ2-7; abundance: few; v_gene: TRBV27; CDR3aa: CASSWQVSSYEQYF; CDR3nt: TGTGCCAGCAGTTGGCAGGTGAGCTCCTACGAGCAGTACTTC
d_gene: .; j_gene: TRBJ2-5; abundance: few; v_gene: TRBV9; CDR3aa: CASSALPGGGGETQYF; CDR3nt: TGTGCCAGCAGCGCCCTCCCAGGAGGGGGGGGAGAGACCCAGTACTTC
d_gene: TRBD1; j_gene: TRBJ1-4; abundance: few; v_gene: TRBV7-9; CDR3aa: CASGTGNEKLFF; CDR3nt: TGTGCGTCTGGGACAGGGAATGAAAAACTGTTTTTT
d_gene: TRBD1; j_gene: TRBJ2-1; abundance: few; v_gene: TRBV4-3; CDR3aa: CASSQPDRGIYNEQFF; CDR3nt: TGCGCCAGCAGCCAACCGGACAGGGGAATTTACAATGAGCAGTTCTTC
d_gene: TRBD1; j_gene: TRBJ1-4; abundance: few; v_gene: TRBV4-1; CDR3aa: CASSPSGQGATEKLFF; CDR3nt: TGCGCCAGCAGCCCCTCCGGACAGGGGGCGACTGAAAAACTGTTTTTT
d_gene: .; j_gene: TRBJ2-7; abundance: few; v_gene: TRBV5-1; CDR3aa: CASRQGERTEQYF; CDR3nt: TGCGCCAGCAGACAGGGCGAGAGGACCGAGCAGTACTTC
d_gene: .; j_gene: TRBJ1-1; abundance: .; v_gene: TRBV6-1; CDR3aa: CASRDTQNTEAFF; CDR3nt: TGTGCCAGCAGGGACACGCAGAACACTGAAGCTTTCTTT
d_gene: .; j_gene: TRBJ2-7; abundance: few; v_gene: TRBV18; CDR3aa: CASSPNSYEQYF; CDR3nt: TGTGCCAGCTCACCCAACAGCTACGAGCAGTACTTC
d_gene: .; j_gene: TRBJ1-3; abundance: .; v_gene: TRBV9; CDR3aa: CASSVATGGGGSGNTIYF; CDR3nt: TGTGCCAGCAGCGTAGCTACCGGTGGGGGAGGCTCTGGAAACACCATATATTTT
d_gene: .; j_gene: TRBJ2-5; abundance: .; v_gene: TRBV5-1; CDR3aa: CASSQATQETQYF; CDR3nt: TGCGCCAGCAGTCAAGCCACCCAAGAGACCCAGTACTTC
d_gene: TRBD2; j_gene: TRBJ2-7; abundance: .; v_gene: TRBV5-6; CDR3aa: CASSYLSGGGWDEQYF; CDR3nt: TGTGCCAGCAGCTACCTTTCGGGGGGAGGGTGGGACGAGCAGTACTTC
d_gene: .; j_gene: TRBJ2-7; abundance: few; v_gene: TRBV6-5; CDR3aa: CASSPPGSAGEQYF; CDR3nt: TGTGCCAGCAGCCCCCCGGGTAGCGCGGGGGAGCAGTACTTC
d_gene: .; j_gene: TRBJ2-2; abundance: .; v_gene: TRBV7-2; CDR3aa: CASSAGGGYAGELFF; CDR3nt: TGTGCCAGCAGCGCAGGAGGAGGCTATGCCGGGGAGCTGTTTTTT
d_gene: .; j_gene: TRBJ1-2; abundance: .; v_gene: TRBV19; CDR3aa: CASSMDNGYTF; CDR3nt: TGTGCCAGTAGTATGGACAATGGCTACACCTTC
d_gene: TRBD1; j_gene: TRBJ1-2; abundance: .; v_gene: TRBV5-4; CDR3aa: CASSHPPGQGAYGYTF; CDR3nt: TGTGCCAGCAGCCACCCTCCGGGACAGGGGGCCTATGGCTACACCTTC
d_gene: .; j_gene: TRBJ2-1; abundance: few; v_gene: TRBV5-6; CDR3aa: CASIHDLTGNEQFF; CDR3nt: TGTGCCAGCATCCACGACTTAACAGGAAATGAGCAGTTCTTC
d_gene: TRBD2; j_gene: TRBJ2-7; abundance: few; v_gene: TRBV2; CDR3aa: CASSSGTSGSFPPYEQYF; CDR3nt: TGTGCCAGCAGTAGTGGGACTAGCGGGTCGTTTCCCCCCTACGAGCAGTACTTC
d_gene: .; j_gene: TRBJ2-7; abundance: few; v_gene: TRBV11-3; CDR3aa: CASSSGSGGSYEQYF; CDR3nt: TGTGCCAGCAGCTCCGGTTCCGGGGGCTCCTACGAGCAGTACTTC
d_gene: .; j_gene: TRBJ2-3; abundance: .; v_gene: TRBV4-3; CDR3aa: CASSQDLGSTDTQYF; CDR3nt: TGCGCCAGCAGCCAAGATCTGGGCAGCACAGATACGCAGTATTTT
d_gene: .; j_gene: TRBJ1-4; abundance: .; v_gene: TRBV9; CDR3aa: CASSSGGRTVSGEKLFF; CDR3nt: TGTGCCAGCAGTTCCGGAGGGAGGACGGTTTCTGGTGAAAAACTGTTTTTT
d_gene: TRBD2; j_gene: TRBJ2-1; abundance: .; v_gene: TRBV27; CDR3aa: CASSLSGTSGKSSYNEQFF; CDR3nt: TGTGCCAGCAGTTTATCAGGGACTAGCGGAAAGAGCTCCTACAATGAGCAGTTCTTC
d_gene: TRBD2; j_gene: TRBJ2-3; abundance: few; v_gene: TRBV5-1; CDR3aa: CASSLTAGADTQYF; CDR3nt: TGCGCCAGCAGCTTGACAGCGGGGGCGGATACGCAGTATTTT
d_gene: TRBD1; j_gene: TRBJ2-1; abundance: few; v_gene: TRBV7-2; CDR3aa: CASSTGQGSVNEQFF; CDR3nt: TGTGCCAGCAGCACCGGACAGGGAAGTGTGAATGAGCAGTTCTTC
d_gene: TRBD2; j_gene: TRBJ2-3; abundance: .; v_gene: TRBV9; CDR3aa: CASSGDSGSADTQYF; CDR3nt: TGTGCCAGCAGCGGAGATAGCGGGAGTGCAGATACGCAGTATTTT
d_gene: .; j_gene: TRBJ2-1; abundance: .; v_gene: TRBV4-3; CDR3aa: CASSQVASTSSYNEQFF; CDR3nt: TGCGCCAGCAGCCAAGTCGCGAGTACGAGCTCCTACAATGAGCAGTTCTTC